A single sample gave rise to the 21 T cell receptor beta chains below, sequenced in a study of T cell repertoires in cytomegalovirus infection. TCRdb reprocessed the reads with MiXCR, giving one entry per CDR3 protein. The table records some 500,000 distinct CDR3 sequences, around a third of them present only once. These receptors' targets are unknown. Specimen: cultured PBMCs, collected from culture after CMV antigen stimulation. Every receptor here comes from a human donor in good health (CMV status not recorded). Some clones in this sample may be carry-over from other donors' samples.

The CDR3 nucleotides read TGTGCCAGCAGTGGGAAGCGGGAGGGCTCGGTTTTCAATGAGCAGTTCTTC. It yields the protein CASSGKREGSVFNEQFF. The chain combines TRBV2 with TRBJ2-1; the match to TRBD2 covers 10 bases. V lost 4 bases to trimming and J lost 6 bases; unmatched junction nucleotides: 12. Germline CDR1 reads SNHLY; CDR2 reads FYNNEI. This CDR3 contains 17 residues.

The chain employs TRBV7-2 and TRBJ2-2, with a tentative D call TRBD1 (6 bases). Looked up from germline, CDR1 is SGHTA and CDR2 is FQGNSA. Trimming removed 5 bases at V and 3 bases at J, with 13 bases between. The CDR3 is 15 residues long. CDR3 nucleotide sequence: TGTGCCAGCAGCGCCGTTTCAGGGGACACCGGGGAGCTGTTTTTT. Its translation is CASSAVSGDTGELFF.

The chain is built from TRBV27 and TRBJ2-5; 9 bases map to TRBD2. V shed 3 bases, J shed 5 bases, and the junction held 7 bases outside the gene matches. CDR1 MNHEY and CDR2 SMNVEV come from the germline V gene (reference sequence). CDR3 length: 15 residues. The CDR3 is CASSFASGTTETQYF. In DNA form, the CDR3 reads TGTGCCAGCAGTTTCGCTAGCGGGACCACCGAGACCCAGTACTTC.

The chain couples TRBV29-1 to TRBJ2-2; D not certain. Trimming took 5 bases from V and 7 from J, leaving 5 bases between them. The germline V gene encodes CDR1 SQVTM and CDR2 ANQGSEA. The CDR3 extends over 10 amino acids. For the CDR3, the DNA is TGCAGCGTTCAGTACGGGGAGCTGTTTTTT. Encoded protein: CSVQYGELFF.

This clonotype was counted at least ten times. The chain couples TRBV7-6 to TRBJ2-1; TRBD2 matches 8 bases. The length of the CDR3 is 17 residues. Germline CDR1 SGHVS, CDR2 FNYEAQ. Losses at the gene ends were 4 bases for V and 2 bases for J; bases not matched to a gene: 10. CDR3 residues: CASSYSNGRDPYNEQFF. For the CDR3, the DNA is TGTGCCAGCAGCTACTCTAACGGGAGGGATCCCTACAATGAGCAGTTCTTC. The whole variable domain, filled in from reference TRBV7-6 and TRBJ2-1, reads GAGVSQSPRYKVTKRGQDVALRCDPISGHVSLYWYRQALGQGPEFLTYFNYEAQQDKSGLPNDRFSAERPEGSISTLTIQRTEQRDSAMYRCASSYSNGRDPYNEQFFGPGTRLTVL.

The chain recombines TRBV19 with TRBJ2-6; no definite D call. This CDR3 is built from 15 residues. Looked up from germline, CDR1 is LNHDA and CDR2 is SQIVND (reference sequence). The germline V and J ends were trimmed by 4 bases and 0 bases, with 7 bases remaining between them. CDR3 DNA sequence: TGTGCCAGTAGTACCGTCACCTCTGGGGCCAACGTCCTGACTTTC. Encoded protein: CASSTVTSGANVLTF. Drawing the rest from reference TRBV19 and TRBJ2-6, the complete variable domain is DGGITQSPKYLFRKEGQNVTLSCEQNLNHDAMYWYRQDPGQGLRLIYYSQIVNDFQKGDIAEGYSVSREKKESFPLTVTSAQKNPTAFYLCASSTVTSGANVLTFGAGSRLTVL.

This clonotype was seen a handful of times. This chain links TRBV7-2 with TRBJ1-5; D unclear. CDR3 length equals 15 residues. Germline assignment: CDR1 SGHTA and CDR2 FQGNSA. The germline V and J ends were trimmed by 2 bases and 1 base, with 9 bases remaining between them. The CDR3 protein is CASSLKSASNQPQHF. CDR3 coding DNA: TGTGCCAGCAGCTTAAAGAGTGCGAGCAATCAGCCCCAGCATTTT.

This clonotype was detected a few times. The chain combines TRBV6-8 with TRBJ2-5; 10 positions match TRBD2. This CDR3 contains 13 residues. In germline, CDR1 is MNHGY, CDR2 SAAAGT. After removal of 5 bases from V and 5 bases from J, the junction contained 2 bases not matched to a gene. CDR3: CASSKGLAETQYF. CDR3 bases: TGTGCCAGCAGTAAGGGACTAGCGGAGACCCAGTACTTC.

V is TRBV5-1 and J is TRBJ2-6, with unresolved D. CDR3 length equals 17 residues. V was trimmed by 0 bases and J by 4 bases, leaving 14 bases between them. CDR1 and CDR2 from the germline V gene are SGHRS and YFSETQ. The CDR3 spells CASSLDPISTGANVLTF. Here the CDR3 DNA reads TGCGCCAGCAGCTTGGATCCAATATCCACGGGGGCCAACGTCCTGACTTTC.

J is TRBJ2-1 and V is TRBV11-2; 10 nucleotides line up with TRBD2. V dropped 2 bases and J dropped 4; count of bases not matched to a gene: 8. Germline V gene sequence: CDR1 SGHAT, CDR2 FQNNGV. The CDR3 has 17 amino acids. CDR3 amino acids: CASSLSLAGGVYNEQFF. CDR3 in DNA: TGTGCCAGCAGCTTATCATTAGCGGGAGGTGTGTACAATGAGCAGTTCTTC.

This sequence joins TRBV2 and TRBJ1-3, with 10 nucleotides matching TRBD1. The CDR3 is 14 residues long. V trimming: 6 bases; J trimming: 2 bases; junction bases outside the gene matches: 1. From germline, CDR1 is SNHLY and CDR2 FYNNEI. Here the CDR3 DNA reads TGTGCCAGCAGGGACAGGGGGACTGGAAACACCATATATTTT. It is translated as CASRDRGTGNTIYF.

This clonotype was seen many times. A junction boundary mismatches the germline segment, possibly from a read error. The V and J genes are TRBV7-2 and TRBJ2-7; unclear D gene. The CDR3 extends over 13 amino acids. Germline V gene sequence: CDR1 SGHTA, CDR2 FQGNSA. Here the CDR3 reads CASSLYAGDHPSF. The CDR3 DNA reads TGTGCCAGCAGCTTATATGCTGGAGACCACCCTTCTTTC.

This clonotype has ten or more counts. The CDR3 coding sequence is TGTGCCAGCAGCTTAGACCCCTGGACAGGGCTGGGGGAGACCCAGTACTTC. Protein: CASSLDPWTGLGETQYF. This chain uses TRBV7-6 with TRBJ2-5; TRBD1 agrees at 8 bases. Trimming took 1 base from V and 5 from J; bases not matched to a gene: 12. CDR1 is SGHVS, CDR2 FNYEAQ, per germline. The CDR3 runs 17 residues.

This chain connects TRBV7-2 to TRBJ2-1; the match to TRBD2 covers 13 bases. The germline CDR1 and CDR2 sequences are SGHTA and FQGNSA. V dropped 5 bases and J dropped 4; count of bases not matched to a gene: 5. The CDR3 spans 16 residues. This CDR3 reads CASSRTSGSPYNEQFF. CDR3 sequence (DNA): TGTGCCAGCAGCCGGACTAGCGGGAGCCCGTACAATGAGCAGTTCTTC. Full variable domain (rest looked up from reference TRBV7-2 and TRBJ2-1): GAGVSQSPSNKVTEKGKDVELRCDPISGHTALYWYRQSLGQGLEFLIYFQGNSAPDKSGLPSDRFSAERTGGSVSTLTIQRTQQEDSAVYLCASSRTSGSPYNEQFFGPGTRLTVL.

The CDR3 region has the DNA TGTGCCAGCAGCTTAGGGCTCGTTGACTATGGCTACACCTTC. This sequence encodes CASSLGLVDYGYTF. The rearrangement uses TRBV7-2 and TRBJ1-2; D call uncertain. Germline V lookup: CDR1 SGHTA, CDR2 FQGNSA. Trimming left V 1 base short and J 3 bases short, with 9 bases between. The CDR3 runs to 14 residues.

This sequence joins TRBV7-2 and TRBJ1-5, with D possibly being TRBD1 (6 bases). This CDR3 spans 15 amino acids. V lost 7 bases and J lost 7, with 20 bases in between. The germline V gene has CDR1 SGHTA and CDR2 FQGNSA. CDR3 sequence: CASTKQRGARQPQHF. The CDR3 bases are TGTGCCAGCACCAAACAAAGGGGGGCGAGGCAGCCCCAGCATTTT.

The V and J genes are TRBV6-5 and TRBJ1-2; D might be TRBD1 (5 bases). V shed 8 bases and J shed 7 bases, with 11 bases lying between them. The CDR3 runs 11 residues. The germline V gene has CDR1 MNHEY and CDR2 SVGAGI. CDR3 coding DNA: TGTGCCAGCTTCACGAGGGGTGGCTACACCTTC. It translates to CASFTRGGYTF.

In its sample, this clonotype was seen a few times. J is TRBJ2-2 and V is TRBV3-1; 13 nucleotides align to TRBD2. In germline, CDR1 is LGHDT, CDR2 YNNKEL (reference sequence). The CDR3 spans 18 residues. Trimming cost V 4 bases and J 5 bases; bases outside gene matches: 10. The CDR3 loop is CASSPGLAGDRRTGELFF. The DNA of the CDR3 is TGTGCCAGCAGCCCAGGACTAGCGGGAGACCGAAGAACCGGGGAGCTGTTTTTT.

V gene TRBV4-1 combines with J gene TRBJ2-3; D may be TRBD1 (6 bases). Looked up from germline, CDR1 is MGHRA and CDR2 is YSYEKL. This CDR3 region has 18 residues. Trimming removed 4 bases at V and 4 bases at J, with 24 bases between. CDR3 in amino acids: CASSLSYRGKSGSDTQYF. As DNA, the CDR3 is TGCGCCAGCAGCCTCTCGTATAGGGGGAAGTCAGGGTCAGATACGCAGTATTTT.

The chain carries TRBV20-1 and TRBJ1-1; no reliable D call. The CDR3 length is 16 residues. V lost 5 bases and J lost 1, with 20 bases in between. CDR1 is DFQATT, CDR2 SNEGSKA, per germline (reference sequence). In DNA form, the CDR3 reads TGCAGTGCTTACCGGGATCTACTTACCGGGAACACTGAAGCTTTCTTT. It translates to CSAYRDLLTGNTEAFF.

This clonotype was seen a few times. The chain carries TRBV6-5 and TRBJ1-6; 7 bases map to TRBD1. V was pared by 5 bases and J by 7 bases, with 5 bases of the junction left unmatched. Germline V gene data show CDR1 as MNHEY and CDR2 as SVGAGI. This CDR3 comprises 14 residues. The CDR3 nucleotides read TGTGCCAGCAGTACGACAGGGTGGAATTCACCCCTCCACTTT. This sequence encodes CASSTTGWNSPLHF.